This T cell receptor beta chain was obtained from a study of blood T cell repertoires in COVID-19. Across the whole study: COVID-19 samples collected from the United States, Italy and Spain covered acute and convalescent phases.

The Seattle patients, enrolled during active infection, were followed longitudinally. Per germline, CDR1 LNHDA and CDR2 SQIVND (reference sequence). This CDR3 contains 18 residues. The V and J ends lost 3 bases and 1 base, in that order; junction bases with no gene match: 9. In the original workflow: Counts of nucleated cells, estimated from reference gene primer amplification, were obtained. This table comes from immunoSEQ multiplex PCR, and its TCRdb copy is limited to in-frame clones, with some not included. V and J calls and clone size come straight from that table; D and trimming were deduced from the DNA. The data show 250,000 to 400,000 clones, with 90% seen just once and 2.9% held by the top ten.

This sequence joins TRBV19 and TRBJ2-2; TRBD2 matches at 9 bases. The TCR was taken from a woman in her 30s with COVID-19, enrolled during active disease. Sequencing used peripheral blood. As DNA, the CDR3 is TGTGCCAGTAGTATGGGGAGACTAGCGGCCTTGAACACCGGGGAGCTGTTTTTT. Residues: CASSMGRLAALNTGELFF. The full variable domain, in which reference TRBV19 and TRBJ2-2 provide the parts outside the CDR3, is DGGITQSPKYLFRKEGQNVTLSCEQNLNHDAMYWYRQDPGQGLRLIYYSQIVNDFQKGDIAEGYSVSREKKESFPLTVTSAQKNPTAFYLCASSMGRLAALNTGELFFGEGSRLTVL.